One sample yielded the 18 T cell receptor beta chains listed below, sequenced in a study of cytomegalovirus exposure and HLA in healthy donors. The PCR ran on 60 Vbeta and 13 Jbeta primers. Only in-frame clones appear in the TCRdb table, and some are missing; sequencing was by immunoSEQ multiplex PCR. Of about 110,000 clones listed, 82% were seen once; the top ten hold roughly 23%. The sample comprised PBMCs. Receptor source: a man aged 25-45 years in good health and CMV-seropositive.

J is TRBJ2-7 and V is TRBV5-6; TRBD2 matches at 9 bases. The CDR3 has 15 residues. Germline CDR1 SGHDT, CDR2 YYEEEE. V lost 2 bases, J lost 2 bases, and 5 bases stayed unmatched. The CDR3 protein is CASSFSGGPPYEQYF. Here the CDR3 DNA reads TGTGCCAGCAGCTTTAGCGGGGGCCCACCCTACGAGCAGTACTTC.

This chain links TRBV19 with TRBJ1-5; a possible D gene is TRBD1 (5 bases). The CDR3 length is 16 residues. CDR1 LNHDA and CDR2 SQIVND come from the germline V gene (reference sequence). Trimming removed 0 bases at V and 1 base at J, with 10 bases between. The CDR3 nucleotides read TGTGCCAGTAGTATAGATCGGGGGTTGAGCAATCAGCCCCAGCATTTT. This codes for CASSIDRGLSNQPQHF.

V usage is TRBV19 and J usage is TRBJ1-2; TRBD1 might be the D (6 bases). There are 15 residues in the CDR3. V was pared by 3 bases and J by 1 base, with 12 bases between. Germline CDR1 LNHDA, CDR2 SQIVND (reference sequence). The CDR3 bases are TGTGCCAGTAGTATTGGACAGCAGTTTAACTATGGCTACACCTTC. It specifies CASSIGQQFNYGYTF.

The rearrangement uses TRBV6-1 and TRBJ2-6; D not resolved. Trimming shortened V by 8 bases and J by 4 bases, and 12 bases separated the two germline ends. Germline lookup yields CDR1 MNHNS and CDR2 SASEGT. The CDR3 has 14 amino acids. The CDR3 here is CASLAVEGANVLTF. The CDR3 DNA reads as TGTGCCAGCCTGGCCGTGGAGGGGGCCAACGTCCTGACTTTC.

V gene TRBV18 combines with J gene TRBJ2-5; no reliable D call. Germline V gene sequence: CDR1 KGHSH, CDR2 LQKENI. The length of the CDR3 is 13 residues. Trimming took 3 bases from V and 5 from J, leaving 10 bases between them. The CDR3 nucleotides are TGTGCCAGCTCACCTACCACCGCGGAGACCCAGTACTTC. This translates into CASSPTTAETQYF. Combining the CDR3 with reference TRBV18 and TRBJ2-5 gives the whole variable domain NAGVMQNPRHLVRRRGQEARLRCSPMKGHSHVYWYRQLPEEGLKFMVYLQKENIIDESGMPKERFSAEFPKEGPSILRIQQVVRGDSAAYFCASSPTTAETQYFGPGTRLLVL.

This clone is deemed medium-sized. The V gene is TRBV6-1, the J gene TRBJ2-3, with 9 bases identical to TRBD2. The ends lost 1 base at V and 1 base at J; junction bases unmatched: 0. Germline values: CDR1 MNHNS, CDR2 SASEGT. The CDR3 is 15 residues long. For the CDR3, the DNA is TGTGCCAGCAGTGAAGAGCGGGGGGGCACAGATACGCAGTATTTT. Protein sequence: CASSEERGGTDTQYF.

This chain joins TRBV7-8 and TRBJ1-4; D call uncertain. The V end lost 3 bases, the J end lost 2 bases, and 10 bases lay between the germline ends. The CDR3 runs 15 residues. Germline CDR1 and CDR2: SGHVS and FQNEAQ. The CDR3 sequence is CASSFHGSTNEKLFF. The CDR3 region has the DNA TGTGCCAGCAGCTTCCACGGGTCCACTAATGAAAAACTGTTTTTT.

The table lists this clone with a count of one. This sequence joins TRBV5-6 and TRBJ1-3; no definite D call. V was trimmed by 1 base and J by 3 bases, leaving 2 bases between them. This CDR3 comprises 12 residues. Germline lookup yields CDR1 SGHDT and CDR2 YYEEEE. In DNA form, the CDR3 reads TGTGCCAGCAGCTTGCGTGGAAACACCATATATTTT. It codes for CASSLRGNTIYF.

This clone was found a few times. This chain connects TRBV4-2 to TRBJ1-3, with a weak D call TRBD1 (6 bases). The CDR3 sequence is 15 residues long. Germline CDR1 reads LGHNA; CDR2 reads YNFKEQ. V was clipped by 3 bases and J by 0 bases, with 9 bases between them. CDR3: CASSHPGDSGNTIYF. In nucleotides, the CDR3 is TGTGCCAGCAGCCATCCAGGGGACTCTGGAAACACCATATATTTT.

This chain links TRBV7-8 with TRBJ1-5, with D possibly matching TRBD1 (5 bases). The V and J ends lost 8 bases and 2 bases respectively, with 16 bases between them. The germline V gene has CDR1 SGHVS and CDR2 FQNEAQ. This CDR3 is 15 amino acids long. The CDR3 loop is CASGPGRIGNQPQHF. The DNA for the CDR3 is TGTGCCAGCGGGCCAGGGAGGATTGGCAATCAGCCCCAGCATTTT.

With respect to this clone: Other DNA sequences in the same sample also yield this CDR3. The rearrangement joins TRBV10-3 to TRBJ1-5; D is possibly TRBD1 (6 bases). V was shortened by 6 bases and J by 2 bases, with 8 bases between the two germline ends. CDR1 and CDR2 from the germline V gene are ENHRY and SYGVKD. The length of the CDR3 is 13 residues. CDR3 loop: CAIRDRGNQPQHF. The DNA of the CDR3 is TGTGCCATCAGGGACAGAGGCAATCAGCCCCAGCATTTT.

The chain links TRBV7-3 to TRBJ1-1; weak D call: TRBD1 (6 bases). Per the germline V gene, CDR1 is SGHTA and CDR2 is FQGTGA. This CDR3 region has 14 residues. The V and J ends lost 2 bases and 3 bases respectively, with 10 bases between them. The CDR3 loop reads CASSLVGGYTEAFF. In DNA, the CDR3 is TGTGCCAGCAGCTTAGTTGGGGGCTACACTGAAGCTTTCTTT.

The chain uses TRBV11-3 and TRBJ1-1; 7 bases are a match to TRBD1. CDR3 length equals 15 residues. The J segment lost 0 bases and the V segment lost 3 bases, leaving 4 bases of the junction unmatched. Looked up from germline, CDR1 is SGHNT and CDR2 is YENEEA. This CDR3 reads CASSLWTGLNTEAFF. For the CDR3, the DNA is TGTGCCAGCAGCTTGTGGACAGGTTTGAACACTGAAGCTTTCTTT.

This chain joins TRBV5-4 and TRBJ2-1, with 11 bases matching TRBD2. With 2 bases clipped from V and 9 bases from J, the junction kept 10 bases outside the gene matches. This CDR3 spans 16 amino acids. Germline values: CDR1 SGHNT, CDR2 YYREEE (reference sequence). The CDR3 region is CASSFKLAGEVGEQFF. CDR3 sequence (DNA): TGTGCCAGCAGCTTCAAACTAGCGGGGGAGGTTGGTGAGCAGTTCTTC.

This chain links TRBV10-1 with TRBJ2-2; D gene unclear. With 6 bases removed from V and 6 bases from J, the gap between germline ends came to 11 bases. This CDR3 is 13 amino acids long. Germline assignment: CDR1 WNHNN and CDR2 SYGVQD (reference sequence). The CDR3 region has the DNA TGCGCCAGCAGCCTCCCTGCGGCCGGGGAGCTGTTTTTT. Translating it yields CASSLPAAGELFF.

This chain links TRBV2 with TRBJ2-7, with 15 bases lining up with TRBD2. Losses at the gene ends were 6 bases for V and 4 bases for J; bases not matched to a gene: 4. CDR1 and CDR2 from the germline V gene are SNHLY and FYNNEI. The CDR3 length is 15 residues. The chain's CDR3 is CASRGGLAGGYEQYF. DNA of the CDR3: TGTGCCAGCAGAGGGGGACTAGCGGGGGGTTACGAGCAGTACTTC.

This chain joins TRBV13 and TRBJ2-1, with a weak D call TRBD2 (5 bases). The CDR3 has 12 amino acids. The germline V gene encodes CDR1 PRHDT and CDR2 FYEKMQ (reference sequence). Trimming cost V 4 bases and J 9 bases, with 10 bases left between them. The DNA of the CDR3 is TGTGCCAGCAGCTCTAGCTGGAGTGAGCAGTTCTTC. Its translation: CASSSSWSEQFF.

In this sample, this clone turned up a few times. The chain employs TRBV9 and TRBJ2-7; D unresolved. The CDR3 sequence is 11 residues long. Trimming stripped 3 bases from V and 7 bases from J, with 8 bases between. Germline CDR1 is SGDLS and CDR2 is YYNGEE. The CDR3 coding sequence is TGTGCCAGCAGCGAGCCCGGGGAGCAGTACTTC. Amino acid sequence: CASSEPGEQYF.